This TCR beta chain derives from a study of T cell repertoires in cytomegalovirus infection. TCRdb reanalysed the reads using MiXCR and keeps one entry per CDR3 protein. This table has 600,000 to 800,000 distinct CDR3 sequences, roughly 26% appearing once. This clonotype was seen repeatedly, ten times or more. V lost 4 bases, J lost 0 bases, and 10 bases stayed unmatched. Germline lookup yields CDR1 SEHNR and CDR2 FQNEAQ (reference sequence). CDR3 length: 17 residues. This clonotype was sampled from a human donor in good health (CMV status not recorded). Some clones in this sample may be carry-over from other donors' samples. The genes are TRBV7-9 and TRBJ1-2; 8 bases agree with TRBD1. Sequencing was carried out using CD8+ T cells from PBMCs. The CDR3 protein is CASSSGRDRGPNYGYTF. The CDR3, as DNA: TGTGCCAGCAGCTCAGGAAGAGACAGGGGACCTAACTATGGCTACACCTTC.